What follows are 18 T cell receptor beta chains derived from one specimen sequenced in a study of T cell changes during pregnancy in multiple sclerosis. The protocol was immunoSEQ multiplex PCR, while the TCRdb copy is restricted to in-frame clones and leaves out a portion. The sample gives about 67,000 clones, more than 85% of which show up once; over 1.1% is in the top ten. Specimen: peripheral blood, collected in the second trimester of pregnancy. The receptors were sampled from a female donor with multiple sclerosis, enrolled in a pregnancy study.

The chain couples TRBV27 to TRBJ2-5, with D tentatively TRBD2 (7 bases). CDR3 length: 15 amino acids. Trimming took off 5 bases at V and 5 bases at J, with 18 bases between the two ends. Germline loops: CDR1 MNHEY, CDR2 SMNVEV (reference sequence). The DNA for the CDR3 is TGTGCCAGCAGTCGGAGGGGGGGCGTTAGGGAGACCCAGTACTTC. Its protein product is CASSRRGGVRETQYF.

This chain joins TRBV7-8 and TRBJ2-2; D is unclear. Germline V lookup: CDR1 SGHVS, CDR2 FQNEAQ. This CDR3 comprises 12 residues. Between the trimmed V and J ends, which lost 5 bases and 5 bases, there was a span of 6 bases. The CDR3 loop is CASSAGTGELFF. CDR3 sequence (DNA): TGTGCCAGCAGCGCCGGGACCGGGGAGCTGTTTTTT.

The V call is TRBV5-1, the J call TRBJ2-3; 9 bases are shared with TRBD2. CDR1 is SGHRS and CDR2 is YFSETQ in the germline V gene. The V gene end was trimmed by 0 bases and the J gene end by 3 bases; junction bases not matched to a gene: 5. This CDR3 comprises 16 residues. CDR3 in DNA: TGCGCCAGCAGCTTGGCCCTAGCGGGACCTACAGATACGCAGTATTTT. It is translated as CASSLALAGPTDTQYF.

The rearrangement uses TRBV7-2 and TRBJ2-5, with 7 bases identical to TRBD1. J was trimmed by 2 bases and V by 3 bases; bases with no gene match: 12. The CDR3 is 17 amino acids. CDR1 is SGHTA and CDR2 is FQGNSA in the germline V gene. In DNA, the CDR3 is TGTGCCAGCAGCTTTTACTCGACAGGGCGATTACAAGAGACCCAGTACTTC. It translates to CASSFYSTGRLQETQYF. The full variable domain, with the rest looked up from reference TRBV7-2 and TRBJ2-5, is GAGVSQSPSNKVTEKGKDVELRCDPISGHTALYWYRQSLGQGLEFLIYFQGNSAPDKSGLPSDRFSAERTGGSVSTLTIQRTQQEDSAVYLCASSFYSTGRLQETQYFGPGTRLLVL.

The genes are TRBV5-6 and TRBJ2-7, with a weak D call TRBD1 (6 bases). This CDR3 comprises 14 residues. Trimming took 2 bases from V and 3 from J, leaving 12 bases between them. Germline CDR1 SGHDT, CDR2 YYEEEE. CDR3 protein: CASSLFRGGYEQYF. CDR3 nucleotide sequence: TGTGCCAGCAGCTTATTCAGGGGTGGCTACGAGCAGTACTTC.

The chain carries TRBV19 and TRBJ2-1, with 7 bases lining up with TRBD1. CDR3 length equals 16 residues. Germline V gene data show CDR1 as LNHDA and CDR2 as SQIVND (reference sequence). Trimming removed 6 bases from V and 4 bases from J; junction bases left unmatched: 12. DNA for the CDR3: TGTGCCAGTAGCGTACAGGGGTTTTTGAGGTACAATGAGCAGTTCTTC. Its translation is CASSVQGFLRYNEQFF.

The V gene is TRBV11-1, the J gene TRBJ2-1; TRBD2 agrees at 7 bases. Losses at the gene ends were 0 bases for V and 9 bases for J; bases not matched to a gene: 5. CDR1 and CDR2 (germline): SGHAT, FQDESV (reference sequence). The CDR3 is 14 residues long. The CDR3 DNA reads TGTGCCAGCAGCTTAGCTGAGCGGGATGTTGAGCAGTTCTTC. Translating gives CASSLAERDVEQFF. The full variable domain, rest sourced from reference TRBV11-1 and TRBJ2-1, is EAEVAQSPRYKITEKSQAVAFWCDPISGHATLYWYRQILGQGPELLVQFQDESVVDDSQLPKDRFSAERLKGVDSTLKIQPAELGDSAMYLCASSLAERDVEQFFGPGTRLTVL.

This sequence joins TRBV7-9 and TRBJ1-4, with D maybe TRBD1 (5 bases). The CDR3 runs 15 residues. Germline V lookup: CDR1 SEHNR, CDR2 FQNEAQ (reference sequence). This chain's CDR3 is CAGGGVSATNEKLFF. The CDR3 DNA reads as TGTGCTGGCGGGGGAGTCTCTGCAACTAATGAAAAACTGTTTTTT.

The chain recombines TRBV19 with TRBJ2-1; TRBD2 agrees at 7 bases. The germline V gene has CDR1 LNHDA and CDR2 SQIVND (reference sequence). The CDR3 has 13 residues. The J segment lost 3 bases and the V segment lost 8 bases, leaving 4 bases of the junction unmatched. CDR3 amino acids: CASGLAVYNEQFF. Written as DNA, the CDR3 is TGTGCCAGTGGGCTAGCGGTCTACAATGAGCAGTTCTTC. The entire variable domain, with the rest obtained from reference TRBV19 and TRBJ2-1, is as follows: DGGITQSPKYLFRKEGQNVTLSCEQNLNHDAMYWYRQDPGQGLRLIYYSQIVNDFQKGDIAEGYSVSREKKESFPLTVTSAQKNPTAFYLCASGLAVYNEQFFGPGTRLTVL.

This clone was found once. In nucleotides, the CDR3 is TGTGCCAGCACTACTCCCGAGACAGCCTATGGCTACACCTTC. Translating gives CASTTPETAYGYTF. This chain uses TRBV6-6 with TRBJ1-2, with a weak D call TRBD1 (5 bases). Per the germline V gene, CDR1 is MNHNY and CDR2 is SVGAGI (reference sequence). The CDR3 length is 14 residues. The V end was cut by 7 bases, the J end by 4 bases, with 16 bases between.

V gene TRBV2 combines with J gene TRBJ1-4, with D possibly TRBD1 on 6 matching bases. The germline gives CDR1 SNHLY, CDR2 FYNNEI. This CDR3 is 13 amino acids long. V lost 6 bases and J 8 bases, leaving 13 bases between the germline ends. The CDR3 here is CASSATGWEKLFF. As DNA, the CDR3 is TGTGCCAGCAGCGCAACAGGGTGGGAAAAACTGTTTTTT.

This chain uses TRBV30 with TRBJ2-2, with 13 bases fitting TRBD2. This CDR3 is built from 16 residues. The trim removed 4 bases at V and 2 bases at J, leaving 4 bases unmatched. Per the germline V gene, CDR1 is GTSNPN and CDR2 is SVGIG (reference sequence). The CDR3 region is CAWTTSGRYNTGELFF. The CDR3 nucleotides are TGTGCCTGGACGACTAGCGGGAGGTATAACACCGGGGAGCTGTTTTTT. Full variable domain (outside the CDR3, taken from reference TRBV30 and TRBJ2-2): SQTIHQWPATLVQPVGSPLSLECTVEGTSNPNLYWYRQAAGRGLQLLFYSVGIGQISSEVPQNLSASRPQDRQFILSSKKLLLSDSGFYLCAWTTSGRYNTGELFFGEGSRLTVL.

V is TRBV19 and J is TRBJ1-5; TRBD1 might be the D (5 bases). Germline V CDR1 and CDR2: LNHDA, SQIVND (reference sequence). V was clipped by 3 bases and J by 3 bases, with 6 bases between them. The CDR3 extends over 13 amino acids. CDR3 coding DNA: TGTGCCAGTAGTATGACAGTCAATCAGCCCCAGCATTTT. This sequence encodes CASSMTVNQPQHF.

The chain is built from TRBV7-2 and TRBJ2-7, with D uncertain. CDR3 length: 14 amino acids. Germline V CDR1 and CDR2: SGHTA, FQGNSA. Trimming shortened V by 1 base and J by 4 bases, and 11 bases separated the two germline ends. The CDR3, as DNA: TGTGCCAGCAGCTTAGTTCCAGAAAAATACGAGCAGTACTTC. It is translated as CASSLVPEKYEQYF.

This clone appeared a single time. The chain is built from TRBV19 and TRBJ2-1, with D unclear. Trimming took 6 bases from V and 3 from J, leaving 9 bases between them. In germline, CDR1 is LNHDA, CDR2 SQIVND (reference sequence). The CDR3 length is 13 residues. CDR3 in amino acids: CASSWALYNEQFF. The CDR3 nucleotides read TGTGCCAGTAGCTGGGCCCTCTACAATGAGCAGTTCTTC. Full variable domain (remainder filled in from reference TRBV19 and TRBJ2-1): DGGITQSPKYLFRKEGQNVTLSCEQNLNHDAMYWYRQDPGQGLRLIYYSQIVNDFQKGDIAEGYSVSREKKESFPLTVTSAQKNPTAFYLCASSWALYNEQFFGPGTRLTVL.

CDR3 DNA sequence: TGTGCCAGCAGTGGACAGGTCGGACAGCCCCAGCATTTT. Residues: CASSGQVGQPQHF. V gene TRBV6-5 combines with J gene TRBJ1-5, with 7 bases identical to TRBD1. Germline V gene lookup returns CDR1 MNHEY and CDR2 SVGAGI. The CDR3 contains 13 residues. The trim removed 5 bases at V and 7 bases at J, leaving 5 bases unmatched.

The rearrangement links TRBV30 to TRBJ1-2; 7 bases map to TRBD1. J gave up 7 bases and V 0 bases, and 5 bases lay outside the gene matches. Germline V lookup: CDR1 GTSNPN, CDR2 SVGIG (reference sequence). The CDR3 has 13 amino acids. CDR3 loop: CAWSVQRQGGYTF. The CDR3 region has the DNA TGTGCCTGGAGTGTACAGCGACAGGGTGGCTACACCTTC.

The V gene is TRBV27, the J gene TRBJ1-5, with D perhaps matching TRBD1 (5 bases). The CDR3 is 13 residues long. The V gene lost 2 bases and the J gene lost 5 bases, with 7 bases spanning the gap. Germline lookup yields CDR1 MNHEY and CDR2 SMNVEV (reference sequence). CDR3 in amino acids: CASSLGGDQPQHF. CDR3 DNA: TGTGCCAGCAGTTTAGGAGGGGATCAGCCCCAGCATTTT.